One and the same sample provided the 11 T cell receptor beta chains below, sequenced in a study of T cells in severe cutaneous drug reactions. Carbamazepine had induced Stevens-Johnson syndrome or toxic epidermal necrolysis in the sequenced donors. Libraries were made by iRepertoire multiplex PCR with TCR subtype-specific primers for bulk and single-cell sequencing. TCRdb processed the multiplex PCR reads again and assigns one entry to each CDR3 protein, with no DNA. The data show about 9,600 distinct CDR3 sequences, and the top ten clones hold roughly a fifth. Source material: cells from a skin blister. These receptors were taken from a human donor with Stevens-Johnson syndrome, a severe cutaneous drug reaction.

This chain joins TRBV20-1 and TRBJ2-5; TCRdb selects TRBD2, and the lack of DNA leaves this call unchecked. Germline V gene data show CDR1 as DFQATT and CDR2 as SNEGSKA (reference sequence). This CDR3 contains 15 residues. CDR3 protein: CSANPAEGRQETQYF.

The chain combines TRBV29-1 with TRBJ2-1; TCRdb calls TRBD1, which cannot be checked without DNA. From germline, CDR1 is SQVTM and CDR2 ANQGSEA. The CDR3 has 15 amino acids. Here the CDR3 reads CSPPQVGEPYNEQFF.

This chain uses TRBV20-1 with TRBJ2-3; as DNA is missing, the TRBD2 call by TCRdb cannot be tested. Germline-derived CDR1 and CDR2 are DFQATT and SNEGSKA (reference sequence). This CDR3 is built from 17 residues. The CDR3 is CSAKALAGGSSTDTQYF.

The chain uses TRBV20-1 and TRBJ2-7; the D call from TCRdb, TRBD2, cannot be confirmed without DNA. The CDR3 is 14 residues long. The V gene's germline CDR1 is DFQATT and CDR2 SNEGSKA (reference sequence). CDR3: CSAPIAGGQNEQYF.

CDR3 loop: CAINTASNYGYTF. J is TRBJ1-2 and V is TRBV2. This CDR3 comprises 13 residues. CDR1 and CDR2 (germline): SNHLY, FYNNEI.

This clonotype is identified as medium-sized from frequency. The chain has TRBV20-1 and TRBJ2-7; TCRdb returns TRBD1, unconfirmable since there is no DNA. The length of the CDR3 is 11 residues. CDR1 is DFQATT and CDR2 is SNEGSKA in the germline V gene (reference sequence). This chain's CDR3 is CSARGRDEQYF.

The chain employs TRBV20-1 and TRBJ2-5; TCRdb names TRBD1, which stays unverified in the absence of DNA. Germline CDR1 and CDR2: DFQATT and SNEGSKA (reference sequence). The CDR3 spans 14 residues. CDR3 amino acids: CSARGSGGRETQYF.

The chain links TRBV29-1 to TRBJ2-1; there is no DNA to check the TCRdb D call of TRBD1. The CDR3 is 18 residues long. Germline lookup yields CDR1 SQVTM and CDR2 ANQGSEA. CDR3: CSVEVGTQGSSSYNEQFF.

This chain uses TRBV20-1 with TRBJ2-1; with no DNA, the TCRdb D assignment of TRBD2 cannot be verified. CDR1 is DFQATT and CDR2 is SNEGSKA in the germline V gene (reference sequence). This CDR3 spans 15 amino acids. CDR3 protein: CSAETSASSYNEQFF.

The chain employs TRBV20-1 and TRBJ2-1; TCRdb reports TRBD2, a call that lacks DNA to check it against. CDR1 is DFQATT, CDR2 SNEGSKA, per germline (reference sequence). This CDR3 comprises 14 residues. CDR3 amino acids: CSASPRRREGEQFF.

This clonotype shows up as medium-sized by frequency. V usage is TRBV20-1 and J usage is TRBJ1-5; TCRdb indicates TRBD1, and absent DNA this call remains unverified. CDR1 is DFQATT, CDR2 SNEGSKA, per germline (reference sequence). This CDR3 contains 15 residues. The CDR3 loop reads CSASFPRAGDQPQHF.